What follows are 25 T cell receptor beta chains derived from one specimen sequenced in a study of post-analysis software for immune sequencing data (dated by TCRdb to between 2015 and 2016). What these receptors recognize is not known. General findings and caveats noted by the study authors: About five TRBV segments, including TRBV5-6, TRBV5-1 and TRBV20-1, were significantly more frequent in patients than controls.

The library was produced with PCR. Sequencing used an Illumina HiSeq 2500. Unique molecular identifiers were incorporated into TCR beta cDNA libraries to reduce PCR and sequencing biases. TCRdb reprocessing: public reads trimmed at Q25 with fastp, clones called with MiXCR, in-frame beta chains kept. Rows matching on CDR3 protein sequence are summarized as one entry with the most common DNA and genes. The sample includes hundreds of thousands of distinct CDR3 sequences, with approximately 59% observed a single time. Around 11% of the sample rests with the top ten. Sample: blood. These TCRs come from a girl aged 2 to 10 with multiple sclerosis.

This clonotype occurred a few times. The CDR3 nucleotides are TGTGCCAGCAGTTGGGGACTAGCGGGGGAGTATGGTGAGCAGTTCTTC. Amino acids: CASSWGLAGEYGEQFF. V is TRBV6-6 and J is TRBJ2-1, with 14 bases fitting TRBD2. V trimming: 4 bases; J trimming: 9 bases; junction bases outside the gene matches: 8. Germline V CDR1 and CDR2: MNHNY, SVGAGI (reference sequence). The CDR3 length is 16 residues.

The J gene is TRBJ2-7, the V gene TRBV5-6; D may correspond to TRBD1 or TRBD2 (5 bases each). Germline V gene data show CDR1 as SGHDT and CDR2 as YYEEEE. This CDR3 region has 13 residues. V lost 9 bases and J 2 bases, leaving 15 bases between the germline ends. In DNA form, the CDR3 reads TGTGCCACCCGGGAAGGGACGGCCTACGAGCAGTACTTC. Translating gives CATREGTAYEQYF.

V is TRBV4-1 and J is TRBJ1-5; D gene ambiguous. The germline V gene encodes CDR1 MGHRA and CDR2 YSYEKL. This CDR3 contains 14 residues. The V end lost 6 bases, the J end lost 5 bases, and 14 bases lay between the germline ends. The CDR3 DNA sequence: TGCGCCAGCAGTGGAGGTTTGAGCGATCAGCCCCAGCATTTT. Protein sequence: CASSGGLSDQPQHF.

J is TRBJ2-3 and V is TRBV10-3; D is perhaps TRBD2 (5 bases). The CDR3 covers 12 residues. Germline CDR1 reads ENHRY; CDR2 reads SYGVKD. Trimming took 4 bases from V and 7 from J, leaving 9 bases between them. The CDR3 spells CAISGQDYTQYF. The CDR3 DNA reads TGTGCCATCAGTGGGCAGGACTATACGCAGTATTTT.

This clonotype showed up just a few times. Germline and junction disagree at one end, which may indicate a read error. The chain combines TRBV10-2 with TRBJ2-5; 8 positions match TRBD2. The CDR3 runs to 16 residues. The germline V gene has CDR1 WSHSY and CDR2 SAAADI. As DNA, the CDR3 is TGCGCCAGCAGGCAGGGTGGAGCGGGGGTCCAAGAGACCCGGTACTTC. It specifies CASRQGGAGVQETRYF.

The chain is built from TRBV12-3 or TRBV12-4 and TRBJ1-6; D gene ambiguous. This CDR3 spans 15 amino acids. V was pared by 3 bases and J by 7 bases, with 13 bases between. The CDR3 DNA follows: TGTGCCAGCAGTTTCTTGGGTGCGAGGAATTCACCCCTCCACTTT. It specifies CASSFLGARNSPLHF.

The chain uses TRBV3-1 and TRBJ2-5; 9 bases match TRBD2. CDR1 LGHDT and CDR2 YNNKEL come from the germline V gene (reference sequence). This CDR3 spans 18 amino acids. The V and J ends lost 0 bases and 5 bases, in that order; junction bases with no gene match: 13. The CDR3 region has the DNA TGTGCCAGCAGCCAAGATGGATTAGCGGGAGAGTGGTCGGAGACCCAGTACTTC. Encoded protein: CASSQDGLAGEWSETQYF.

The chain is built from TRBV12-3 or TRBV12-4 and TRBJ2-7; 9 positions agree with TRBD2. The CDR3 length is 15 residues. Unmatched junction bases numbered 4, after V lost 3 bases and J lost 1 base. The CDR3 DNA reads as TGTGCCAGCAGTTTGTTGCGGGAGGGGTCCTACGAGCAGTACTTC. It is translated as CASSLLREGSYEQYF.

The rearrangement uses TRBV29-1 and TRBJ2-7; 10 positions agree with TRBD2. The J call could be wrong; TRBJ2-5 is a better fit for the DNA end. Germline V gene data show CDR1 as SQVTM and CDR2 as ANQGSEA. The CDR3 spans 16 residues. CDR3 in amino acids: CSGDSGASGSLQTQYF. CDR3 sequence (DNA): TGCAGCGGCGATTCGGGGGCTAGCGGGAGCTTACAGACCCAGTACTTC.

The chain carries TRBV5-1 and TRBJ2-5; perhaps TRBD1 as D (5 bases). Per germline, CDR1 SGHRS and CDR2 YFSETQ. V was pared by 5 bases and J by 1 base, with 9 bases between. The CDR3 sequence is 13 residues long. In DNA form, the CDR3 reads TGCGCCAGCAGGAAGGGGCTCCAAGAGACCCAGTACTTC. It yields the protein CASRKGLQETQYF.

The chain has TRBV9 and TRBJ2-5; 14 bases agree with TRBD2. The CDR3 totals 18 residues. The junction had 12 bases not matched to a gene; V was cut back by 3 bases and J by 5 bases. CDR1 is SGDLS and CDR2 is YYNGEE in the germline V gene. CDR3 protein: CASSEGPTSGRGVETQYF. The CDR3 DNA reads TGTGCCAGCAGCGAGGGCCCGACTAGCGGGAGGGGTGTCGAGACCCAGTACTTC.

The chain uses TRBV20-1 and TRBJ1-2; weak D call: TRBD1 (5 bases). The V gene lost 2 bases and the J gene lost 0 bases, with 7 bases spanning the gap. In germline, CDR1 is DFQATT, CDR2 SNEGSKA (reference sequence). There are 13 residues in the CDR3. The CDR3 DNA sequence: TGCAGTGCTAGACAGGGTACTAACTATGGCTACACCTTC. Amino acid sequence: CSARQGTNYGYTF.

A single count supports this clonotype. V usage is TRBV20-1 and J usage is TRBJ2-1; 11 bases match TRBD2. The CDR3 has 17 residues. From germline, CDR1 is DFQATT and CDR2 SNEGSKA (reference sequence). The ends lost 0 bases at V and 4 bases at J; junction bases unmatched: 8. The CDR3 DNA is TGCAGTGCTAGAGAACTAGCGGGAGATCTACAATACAATGAGCAGTTCTTC. Residues: CSARELAGDLQYNEQFF.

The chain is built from TRBV7-9 and TRBJ2-7; D not certain. V was clipped by 2 bases and J by 6 bases, with 5 bases between them. Looked up from germline, CDR1 is SEHNR and CDR2 is FQNEAQ (reference sequence). This CDR3 is 11 amino acids long. CDR3 nucleotide sequence: TGTGCCAGCAGCTTAACGTCCGAGCAGTACTTC. This sequence encodes CASSLTSEQYF.

This chain links TRBV20-1 with TRBJ2-7; TRBD2 aligns across 8 bases. The trim removed 6 bases at V and 4 bases at J, leaving 11 bases unmatched. This CDR3 is 14 amino acids long. The germline V gene encodes CDR1 DFQATT and CDR2 SNEGSKA (reference sequence). CDR3 coding DNA: TGCAGTGCCCCAAGACCAGCGGGAGTGTACGAGCAGTACTTC. Translating it yields CSAPRPAGVYEQYF.

The chain recombines TRBV7-2 with TRBJ1-1; no reliable D call. Germline V gives CDR1 SGHTA, CDR2 FQGNSA. The CDR3 runs 17 residues. Trimming left V 1 base short and J 8 bases short, with 23 bases between. The CDR3 reads CASSLEVGIFFPGEAFF. The CDR3 nucleotides read TGTGCCAGCAGCTTAGAGGTAGGGATATTCTTCCCGGGCGAAGCTTTCTTT.

This chain joins TRBV20-1 and TRBJ1-4; no reliable D call. The germline V gene encodes CDR1 DFQATT and CDR2 SNEGSKA (reference sequence). The germline V and J ends were trimmed by 2 bases and 8 bases, with 9 bases remaining between them. The CDR3 extends over 12 amino acids. Here the CDR3 reads CSARKTPEKLFF. The CDR3 nucleotides are TGCAGTGCTAGAAAGACGCCGGAAAAACTGTTTTTT.

J is TRBJ2-1 and V is TRBV20-1; 10 bases match TRBD2. Germline V lookup: CDR1 DFQATT, CDR2 SNEGSKA (reference sequence). The CDR3 consists of 15 residues. The junction had 13 bases not matched to a gene; V was cut back by 6 bases and J by 8 bases. The CDR3 reads CSARSSGRDSYEQFF. The CDR3 nucleotides are TGCAGTGCGAGATCAAGCGGGAGGGATAGCTATGAGCAGTTCTTC.

This clonotype came up many times. V gene TRBV6-6 combines with J gene TRBJ1-1, with a possible D match to TRBD1 (6 bases). The V gene's germline CDR1 is MNHNY and CDR2 SVGAGI (reference sequence). V dropped 2 bases and J dropped 1 base, with 14 bases sitting between them. The CDR3 length is 16 residues. The CDR3, as DNA: TGTGCCAGCAGTTACGTTTGGGGGGCGGGGAACACTGAAGCTTTCTTT. As protein: CASSYVWGAGNTEAFF.

The chain combines TRBV4-3 with TRBJ2-1; a possible D gene is TRBD1 (5 bases). CDR1 is LGHNA and CDR2 is YSLEER in the germline V gene. Trimming pared 1 base from V and 4 bases from J, leaving 8 bases between. The CDR3 has 14 residues. The CDR3 here is CASSQVAGYNEQFF. CDR3 in DNA: TGCGCCAGCAGCCAAGTGGCAGGGTACAATGAGCAGTTCTTC.

This clonotype appeared a few times. J is TRBJ2-3 and V is TRBV29-1; 7 bases line up with TRBD1. This CDR3 spans 12 amino acids. V gave up 3 bases and J gave up 5 bases; unmatched junction bases: 2. CDR1 is SQVTM and CDR2 is ANQGSEA in the germline V gene. CDR3 amino acids: CSVEYRGDTQYF. The CDR3 bases are TGCAGCGTTGAGTACAGGGGAGATACGCAGTATTTT.

The V and J genes are TRBV5-1 and TRBJ2-5; no definite D call. The V end lost 0 bases, the J end lost 2 bases, and 11 bases lay between the germline ends. The germline V gene has CDR1 SGHRS and CDR2 YFSETQ. The CDR3 extends over 15 amino acids. This chain's CDR3 is CASSLELAVQETQYF. The CDR3 bases are TGCGCCAGCAGCTTGGAATTGGCAGTGCAAGAGACCCAGTACTTC.

This chain uses TRBV5-1 with TRBJ2-7; 11 bases align to TRBD2. J lost 4 bases, V lost 0 bases, and 6 bases had no gene match. The CDR3 length is 16 residues. Germline CDR1 reads SGHRS; CDR2 reads YFSETQ. The CDR3 sequence: CASSLDGLAGRYEQYF. The CDR3 DNA is TGCGCCAGCAGCTTGGATGGACTAGCGGGTCGGTACGAGCAGTACTTC.

This clonotype was seen a handful of times. The V gene is TRBV7-6, the J gene TRBJ2-1, with 7 bases matching TRBD2. The CDR3 contains 17 residues. Germline values: CDR1 SGHVS, CDR2 FNYEAQ. V was pared by 2 bases and J by 6 bases, with 13 bases of the junction left unmatched. CDR3 coding DNA: TGTGCCAGCAGCTTATATACGGGCGGGAGTTCAAGCAATGAGCAGTTCTTC. This translates into CASSLYTGGSSSNEQFF.

The rearrangement uses TRBV5-6 and TRBJ2-3; D may be TRBD2 (6 bases). Germline V CDR1 and CDR2: SGHDT, YYEEEE. This CDR3 is 13 amino acids long. The ends were cut back, 4 bases at V and 9 bases at J, with 15 bases in the middle. DNA for the CDR3: TGTGCCAGCAGCGGGCCGGGACTTGGGACGCAGTATTTT. Protein sequence: CASSGPGLGTQYF. Full variable domain (outside the CDR3, taken from reference TRBV5-6 and TRBJ2-3): DAGVTQSPTHLIKTRGQQVTLRCSPKSGHDTVSWYQQALGQGPQFIFQYYEEEERQRGNFPDRFSGHQFPNYSSELNVNALLLGDSALYLCASSGPGLGTQYFGPGTRLTVL.